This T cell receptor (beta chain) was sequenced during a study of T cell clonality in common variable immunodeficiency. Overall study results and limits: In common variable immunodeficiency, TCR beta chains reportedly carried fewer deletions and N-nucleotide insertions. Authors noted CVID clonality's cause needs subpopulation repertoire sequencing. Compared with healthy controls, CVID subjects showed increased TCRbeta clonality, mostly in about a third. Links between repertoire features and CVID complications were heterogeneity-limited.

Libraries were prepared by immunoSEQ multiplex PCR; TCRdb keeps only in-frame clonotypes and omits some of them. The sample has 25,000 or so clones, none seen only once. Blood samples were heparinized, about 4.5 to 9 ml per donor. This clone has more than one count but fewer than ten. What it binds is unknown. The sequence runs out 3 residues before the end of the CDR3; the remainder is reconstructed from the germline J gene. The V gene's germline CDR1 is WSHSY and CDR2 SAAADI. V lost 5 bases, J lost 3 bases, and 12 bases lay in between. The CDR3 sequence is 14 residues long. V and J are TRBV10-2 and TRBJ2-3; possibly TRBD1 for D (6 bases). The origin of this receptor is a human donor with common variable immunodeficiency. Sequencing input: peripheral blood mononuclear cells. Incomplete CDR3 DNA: TGCGCCAGCAGTTTAATCAGGGGAACAGATACG. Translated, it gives CASSLIRGTDT. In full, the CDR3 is CASSLIRGTDTQYF.